The 27 T cell receptor beta chains in this list originate from one sample, sequenced in a study of spatial heterogeneity in lung cancer. Indicated time point: sample taken at primary tumor resection. TCRdb reprocessed the 5' RACE reads via MiXCR and lists one record per CDR3 protein. The sample holds several thousand distinct CDR3 sequences, 13% to 15% seen once. Notes on the study in general: Expanded alpha and beta TCR counts within tumors tracked tumor mutation counts.

No antigen has been identified for these receptors. Source: lung tumor tissue, taken at surgery. The receptors come from a female donor with early-stage non-small cell lung cancer.

The V call is TRBV11-1, the J call TRBJ1-1; 7 nucleotides line up with TRBD1. V trimming: 7 bases; J trimming: 1 base; junction bases outside the gene matches: 9. Looked up from germline, CDR1 is SGHAT and CDR2 is FQDESV (reference sequence). The CDR3 is 15 amino acids. CDR3 nucleotides: TGTGCCAGCATGGGCAGGGGGTATCCGAACACTGAAGCTTTCTTT. Translated: CASMGRGYPNTEAFF.

The chain joins TRBV20-1 to TRBJ1-6; the D gene is possibly TRBD1 (6 bases). V was clipped by 3 bases and J by 8 bases, with 14 bases between them. CDR3 length equals 14 residues. Germline V gene lookup returns CDR1 DFQATT and CDR2 SNEGSKA (reference sequence). CDR3 residues: CSARAGTSDSPLHF. The CDR3 DNA is TGCAGTGCTAGGGCCGGGACATCCGATTCACCCCTCCACTTT.

The genes are TRBV3-1 and TRBJ1-5; D is uncertain. The ends were cut back, 8 bases at V and 4 bases at J, with 12 bases in the middle. This CDR3 is 13 amino acids long. CDR1 LGHDT and CDR2 YNNKEL come from the germline V gene (reference sequence). CDR3 protein: CASSRVGNQPQHF. CDR3 DNA sequence: TGTGCCAGCTCGCGGGTTGGGAATCAGCCCCAGCATTTT.

Sample share makes this clonotype medium-sized. The chain is built from TRBV24-1 and TRBJ1-5; D unclear. CDR3 length equals 16 residues. The V gene lost 7 bases and the J gene lost 0 bases, with 15 bases spanning the gap. Germline CDR1 is KGHDR and CDR2 is SFDVKD. The DNA of the CDR3 is TGTGCCACCAGGGAGGACTCGGGAGATAGCAATCAGCCCCAGCATTTT. Encoded protein: CATREDSGDSNQPQHF.

This clonotype has ten or more counts. The gene calls are TRBV2 and TRBJ1-1; TRBD1 aligns across 9 bases. This CDR3 spans 15 amino acids. The germline CDR1 and CDR2 sequences are SNHLY and FYNNEI. J was trimmed by 1 base and V by 4 bases; bases with no gene match: 4. The CDR3 region is CASSVDRGKNTEAFF. The CDR3 DNA follows: TGTGCCAGCAGTGTCGACAGGGGGAAGAACACTGAAGCTTTCTTT.

The gene calls are TRBV11-2 and TRBJ2-2, with D perhaps matching TRBD1 (5 bases). The CDR3 runs to 15 residues. Germline V gene sequence: CDR1 SGHAT, CDR2 FQNNGV. Trimming stripped 3 bases from V and 1 base from J, with 9 bases between. The CDR3 DNA is TGTGCCAGCAGCTTGGACACAGGGAACACCGGGGAGCTGTTTTTT. Its translation is CASSLDTGNTGELFF.

This clonotype was seen repeatedly, ten times or more. The J gene is TRBJ2-1, the V gene TRBV4-1; unclear D gene. The CDR3 sequence is 14 residues long. The V end was cut by 5 bases, the J end by 0 bases, with 8 bases between. Germline loops: CDR1 MGHRA, CDR2 YSYEKL. Written as DNA, the CDR3 is TGCGCCAGCAGCTTAAGGAGCTCCTACAATGAGCAGTTCTTC. This sequence encodes CASSLRSSYNEQFF.

The sample holds many counts of this clonotype. V is TRBV9 and J is TRBJ1-6; 9 bases match TRBD1. V lost 3 bases to trimming and J lost 9 bases; unmatched junction nucleotides: 10. The CDR3 totals 16 residues. Germline values: CDR1 SGDLS, CDR2 YYNGEE. CDR3 coding DNA: TGTGCCAGCAGCGCTGCGGGACAGGGACTAGGTTCACCCCTCCACTTT. This sequence encodes CASSAAGQGLGSPLHF.

In this sample, this clonotype turned up many times. The chain recombines TRBV20-1 with TRBJ1-2; 10 positions agree with TRBD1. The V segment lost 6 bases and the J segment 2 bases; nucleotides outside the gene matches: 9. Germline CDR1 DFQATT, CDR2 SNEGSKA (reference sequence). The CDR3 is 15 residues long. The chain's CDR3 is CSASDRGRANYGYTF. Here the CDR3 DNA reads TGCAGTGCCTCTGACAGGGGGCGCGCAAACTATGGCTACACCTTC.

In its sample, this clonotype is medium-sized. The chain is built from TRBV28 and TRBJ2-5, with D hard to call. This CDR3 spans 14 amino acids. Germline loops: CDR1 MDHEN, CDR2 SYDVKM. V was shortened by 6 bases and J by 2 bases, with 13 bases between the two germline ends. CDR3 in amino acids: CASSPRWPQETQYF. The CDR3 nucleotides read TGTGCCAGCAGCCCCCGATGGCCGCAAGAGACCCAGTACTTC.

This clonotype has at least ten counts. The chain has TRBV7-2 and TRBJ2-1; tentatively, D is TRBD2 (5 bases). The CDR3 has 12 residues. With 5 bases removed from V and 12 bases from J, the gap between germline ends came to 14 bases. Germline loops: CDR1 SGHTA, CDR2 FQGNSA. CDR3 loop: CASSEDWGWQFF. In DNA form, the CDR3 reads TGTGCCAGCAGCGAGGACTGGGGTTGGCAGTTCTTC.

Ten or more counts support this clonotype. This chain uses TRBV7-8 with TRBJ2-3, with D maybe TRBD2 (6 bases). Per germline, CDR1 SGHVS and CDR2 FQNEAQ. The CDR3 runs to 14 residues. V gave up 3 bases and J gave up 6 bases, with 13 bases separating them. The CDR3 protein is CASSFGGSGDTQYF. In DNA form, the CDR3 reads TGTGCCAGCAGCTTCGGAGGGTCAGGGGATACGCAGTATTTT.

This clonotype is categorized as medium-sized (0.01 to 0.1%). The rearrangement links TRBV20-1 to TRBJ1-1; TRBD1 is a possible D gene (5 bases). Per the germline V gene, CDR1 is DFQATT and CDR2 is SNEGSKA (reference sequence). Trimming cost V 0 bases and J 5 bases, with 13 bases left between them. CDR3 length: 14 residues. CDR3 nucleotides: TGCAGTGCTAGAGAGTCGGGGGGTAGGACTGAAGCTTTCTTT. It yields the protein CSARESGGRTEAFF.

This clonotype was counted at least ten times. The chain combines TRBV20-1 with TRBJ1-2, with 7 positions matching TRBD1. This CDR3 region has 11 residues. V lost 5 bases and J lost 8; bases outside the gene matches: 5. The germline V gene has CDR1 DFQATT and CDR2 SNEGSKA (reference sequence). CDR3 in DNA: TGCAGTGCTCCTAGGACAGGCGGCTACACCTTC. Its protein product is CSAPRTGGYTF.

Judged by abundance, this clonotype is medium-sized (0.01 to 0.1%). V usage is TRBV30 and J usage is TRBJ2-3, with a tentative D call TRBD1 (5 bases). The CDR3 has 14 residues. Trimming left V 2 bases short and J 3 bases short, with 12 bases between. The germline gives CDR1 GTSNPN, CDR2 SVGIG (reference sequence). The CDR3 loop reads CAWSTPDRTDTQYF. The CDR3 nucleotides read TGTGCCTGGAGTACACCCGACAGAACAGATACGCAGTATTTT.

This clonotype was counted ten times or more. The rearrangement links TRBV4-2 to TRBJ2-1; unclear D gene. V lost 0 bases and J lost 8, with 5 bases in between. Per the germline V gene, CDR1 is LGHNA and CDR2 is YNFKEQ. The CDR3 is 12 amino acids. CDR3 nucleotide sequence: TGTGCCAGCAGCCAAGAACGGTATGAGCAGTTCTTC. Protein product: CASSQERYEQFF.

This clonotype is medium-sized. Germline is not matched at one junction end, which may reflect a read error. This chain connects TRBV20-1 to TRBJ2-5; 9 bases fit TRBD2. The CDR3 has 16 residues. CDR1 and CDR2 from the germline V gene are DFQATT and SNEGSKA (reference sequence). DNA for the CDR3: TGCGGTGCTCCACTGGCCTCAGCGGGGGGCCCTCTGACCCAGTACTTC. Translated: CGAPLASAGGPLTQYF.

The table lists this clonotype with many counts. The rearrangement links TRBV7-2 to TRBJ2-1; no clear D. The CDR3 runs to 15 residues. Trimming removed 2 bases at V and 6 bases at J, with 14 bases between. Germline lookup yields CDR1 SGHTA and CDR2 FQGNSA. The CDR3 protein is CASSLRPQYFNEQFF. The CDR3 nucleotides are TGTGCCAGCAGCTTACGCCCCCAATATTTCAATGAGCAGTTCTTC.

This clonotype is termed medium-sized (0.01 to 0.1%). The rearrangement uses TRBV15 and TRBJ2-2; 11 bases agree with TRBD1. The germline CDR1 and CDR2 sequences are LNHNV and YYDKDF (reference sequence). Trimming cost V 3 bases and J 5 bases; bases outside gene matches: 2. The CDR3 loop spans 15 amino acids. The CDR3 region has the DNA TGTGCCACCAGCAGGGACAGGGGGCGTACCGGGGAGCTGTTTTTT. It codes for CATSRDRGRTGELFF.

This clonotype was seen ten or more times. J is TRBJ1-1 and V is TRBV2; D is perhaps TRBD1 (5 bases). CDR1 SNHLY and CDR2 FYNNEI come from the germline V gene. Trimming took 8 bases from V and 1 from J, leaving 11 bases between them. CDR3 length: 13 residues. CDR3 loop: CASLRDGNTEAFF. DNA for the CDR3: TGTGCCAGCCTCCGGGACGGGAACACTGAAGCTTTCTTT.

V usage is TRBV9 and J usage is TRBJ2-5; maybe TRBD2 (5 bases). Germline V gene sequence: CDR1 SGDLS, CDR2 YYNGEE. V lost 3 bases to trimming and J lost 2 bases, with 14 bases between them. The CDR3 covers 15 residues. CDR3 sequence: CASSALGGPQETQYF. The CDR3 DNA reads TGTGCCAGCAGCGCCCTCGGCGGGCCTCAAGAGACCCAGTACTTC.

By share, this clonotype ranks as medium-sized. The gene calls are TRBV7-8 and TRBJ1-5; TRBD1 might be the D (5 bases). Germline assignment: CDR1 SGHVS and CDR2 FQNEAQ. V dropped 5 bases and J dropped 4 bases, with 12 bases sitting between them. The CDR3 extends over 14 amino acids. The CDR3: CASSPLTANQPQHF. CDR3 bases: TGTGCCAGCAGCCCTTTGACAGCAAATCAGCCCCAGCATTTT.

In DNA, the CDR3 is TGTGCCAGCGAAAGGGGACAGGTATACACAGATACGCAGTATTTT. This encodes CASERGQVYTDTQYF. J is TRBJ2-3 and V is TRBV6-1; TRBD1 matches at 8 bases. The length of the CDR3 is 15 residues. CDR1 is MNHNS, CDR2 SASEGT, per germline. V trimming: 8 bases; J trimming: 2 bases; junction bases outside the gene matches: 9.

This clonotype was seen many times. The chain carries TRBV12-3 or TRBV12-4 and TRBJ2-3; D is perhaps TRBD1 or TRBD2 (5 bases each). V lost 1 base, J lost 1 base, and 9 bases lay in between. The CDR3 sequence is 15 residues long. The CDR3 spells CASSLVRDGTDTQYF. The CDR3 DNA sequence: TGTGCCAGCAGTTTAGTCCGGGACGGCACAGATACGCAGTATTTT.

The table lists this clonotype with many counts. The chain joins TRBV10-3 to TRBJ2-3, with a weak D call TRBD2 (5 bases). This CDR3 spans 14 amino acids. The germline V gene has CDR1 ENHRY and CDR2 SYGVKD. V shed 4 bases and J shed 1 base, with 9 bases lying between them. The CDR3 here is CAISAGGRTDTQYF. DNA of the CDR3: TGTGCCATCAGTGCTGGCGGGCGCACAGATACGCAGTATTTT.

The table lists this clonotype with many counts. The chain has TRBV30 and TRBJ2-1; the match to TRBD2 covers 7 bases. J was trimmed by 6 bases and V by 3 bases; bases with no gene match: 5. Germline-derived CDR1 and CDR2 are GTSNPN and SVGIG (reference sequence). This CDR3 has 13 amino acids. This CDR3 is CAWSWGEGNEQFF. The DNA of the CDR3 is TGTGCCTGGAGCTGGGGGGAGGGCAATGAGCAGTTCTTC.

By share, this clonotype counts as medium-sized. The chain combines TRBV20-1 with TRBJ2-5; D remains unclear. V lost 5 bases and J lost 0, with 13 bases in between. The CDR3 has 14 amino acids. Germline lookup yields CDR1 DFQATT and CDR2 SNEGSKA (reference sequence). CDR3 nucleotide sequence: TGCAGTGCTCTCCCTAACCTGTACCAAGAGACCCAGTACTTC. Amino acid sequence: CSALPNLYQETQYF.